These 18 T cell receptor beta chains were all obtained from the same sample, sequenced in a study of T cell responses to AZD1222 COVID-19 vaccine. Libraries were prepared by immunoSEQ multiplex PCR; TCRdb keeps only in-frame clonotypes and omits some of them. The sample carries more than 95,000 clones, about nine tenths recorded once. This specimen was peripheral blood, taken 28 days after the second dose of the MenACWY control vaccine. These receptors were collected from an adult who received the MenACWY meningococcal vaccine as a control.

The genes are TRBV25-1 and TRBJ2-3; 8 positions match TRBD2. V dropped 8 bases and J dropped 4; count of bases not matched to a gene: 5. The germline CDR1 and CDR2 sequences are MGHDK and SYGVNS. The length of the CDR3 is 13 residues. The CDR3, as DNA: TGTGCCAGCTGCTCGGGACTAGCAGATACGCAGTATTTT. Translated, it gives CASCSGLADTQYF.

The V call is TRBV3-1 (or the pseudogene TRBV3-2), the J call TRBJ1-5; 7 bases are shared with TRBD1. Germline V gene sequence: CDR1 LGHDT, CDR2 YNNKEL (reference sequence). The CDR3 runs to 18 residues. Trimming at V came to 0 bases and at J to 4 bases, leaving 12 bases not matched to a gene. CDR3 sequence: CASSQDGRRGQKNQPQHF. The CDR3 DNA is TGTGCCAGCAGCCAAGATGGTAGGCGGGGACAGAAGAATCAGCCCCAGCATTTT.

Here the CDR3 reads CASSTPWGAQPQHF. CDR3 sequence (DNA): TGTGCCAGCAGTACCCCCTGGGGCGCTCAGCCCCAGCATTTT. The chain links TRBV6-2 or TRBV6-3 to TRBJ1-5, with D maybe TRBD1 (5 bases). V was cut by 5 bases and J by 6 bases, with 14 bases left in between. Germline CDR1 and CDR2: MNHEY and SVGEGT. CDR3 length: 14 residues.

This clone was seen once. The rearrangement links TRBV24-1 to TRBJ1-2, with D possibly being TRBD1 (5 bases). V was clipped by 5 bases and J by 6 bases, with 15 bases between them. CDR1 KGHDR and CDR2 SFDVKD come from the germline V gene. The CDR3 runs to 14 residues. The chain's CDR3 is CATSVTGRSDGYTF. In nucleotides, the CDR3 is TGTGCCACCAGTGTCACGGGGCGAAGTGATGGCTACACCTTC.

The chain employs TRBV4-3 and TRBJ1-2; the D gene is possibly TRBD1 (5 bases). V was clipped by 0 bases and J by 4 bases, with 15 bases between them. Germline V gene data show CDR1 as LGHNA and CDR2 as YSLEER. CDR3 length: 16 amino acids. The CDR3 is CASSQELGVSGYGYTF. The CDR3, as DNA: TGCGCCAGCAGCCAAGAGTTGGGGGTGTCCGGCTATGGCTACACCTTC.

This clone occurred a few times. CDR3 in DNA: TGTGCCAGCAGCATCGACAGGGATAACCAGCCCCAGCATTTT. The encoded protein is CASSIDRDNQPQHF. The rearrangement links TRBV6-2 or TRBV6-3 to TRBJ1-5, with 7 bases that match TRBD1. This CDR3 has 14 residues. V lost 6 bases to trimming and J lost 7 bases; unmatched junction nucleotides: 9. Germline V lookup: CDR1 MNHEY, CDR2 SVGEGT.

The rearrangement joins TRBV4-1 to TRBJ1-4, with D unclear. Germline CDR1 reads MGHRA; CDR2 reads YSYEKL. V was cut by 6 bases and J by 3 bases, with 17 bases left in between. This CDR3 contains 16 residues. This CDR3 reads CASSPTASVPNEKLFF. The CDR3 region has the DNA TGCGCCAGCAGTCCAACGGCGTCGGTACCTAATGAAAAACTGTTTTTT.

This chain joins TRBV7-2 and TRBJ2-1, with 10 bases identical to TRBD2. J was trimmed by 5 bases and V by 5 bases; bases with no gene match: 6. CDR3 length: 15 amino acids. Germline CDR1 and CDR2: SGHTA and FQGNSA. In DNA form, the CDR3 reads TGTGCCAGCAGCCAGTGGACTAGCGGAAACAATGAGCAGTTCTTC. Amino acids: CASSQWTSGNNEQFF.

The rearrangement joins TRBV5-1 to TRBJ2-7; 9 bases are shared with TRBD1. Losses at the gene ends were 2 bases for V and 2 bases for J; bases not matched to a gene: 20. The V gene's germline CDR1 is SGHRS and CDR2 YFSETQ. The CDR3 spans 20 residues. CDR3 nucleotide sequence: TGCGCCAGCAGCTTCTCCGGGACAGGGTGGCGAGCGGGGTCCCCCTACGAGCAGTACTTC. Its protein product is CASSFSGTGWRAGSPYEQYF.

The rearrangement links TRBV30 to TRBJ1-6; D unclear. The CDR3 runs to 15 residues. Germline values: CDR1 GTSNPN, CDR2 SVGIG (reference sequence). With 0 bases removed from V and 7 bases from J, the gap between germline ends came to 13 bases. The chain's CDR3 is CAWSVLNTENSPLHF. CDR3 DNA sequence: TGTGCCTGGAGTGTACTTAATACAGAGAATTCACCCCTCCACTTT.

This rearrangement joins TRBV15 to TRBJ2-7; TRBD1 matches at 10 bases. J gave up 11 bases and V 4 bases, and 8 bases lay outside the gene matches. CDR3 length: 13 amino acids. Per the germline V gene, CDR1 is LNHNV and CDR2 is YYDKDF (reference sequence). CDR3 bases: TGTGCCACCAGCACTGGGGGACAGGGGATTAAGTACTTC. It encodes CATSTGGQGIKYF.

The chain links TRBV18 to TRBJ2-3, with D possibly TRBD2 on 6 matching bases. This CDR3 is 15 amino acids long. The ends were cut back, 0 bases at V and 5 bases at J, with 12 bases in the middle. CDR1 and CDR2 from the germline V gene are KGHSH and LQKENI. The CDR3 here is CASSPPELARDTQYF. Here the CDR3 DNA reads TGTGCCAGCTCACCACCGGAGCTAGCGCGAGATACGCAGTATTTT.

The chain employs TRBV7-8 and TRBJ2-5, with a tentative D call TRBD1 (6 bases). Trimming pared 5 bases from V and 9 bases from J, leaving 25 bases between. CDR1 is SGHVS, CDR2 FQNEAQ, per germline. The CDR3 totals 16 residues. The CDR3 reads CASSPEGGFRTEAQYF. Written as DNA, the CDR3 is TGTGCCAGCAGCCCAGAAGGGGGTTTTCGGACTGAGGCCCAGTACTTC.

The gene calls are TRBV30 and TRBJ1-5, with a weak D call TRBD1 (6 bases). The CDR3 has 15 residues. V gave up 0 bases and J gave up 2 bases, with 11 bases separating them. Germline V gene data show CDR1 as GTSNPN and CDR2 as SVGIG (reference sequence). The CDR3 protein is CAWSVLGGGNQPQHF. In nucleotides, the CDR3 is TGTGCCTGGAGTGTACTAGGGGGGGGCAATCAGCCCCAGCATTTT.

The V gene is TRBV24-1, the J gene TRBJ1-1, with D possibly being TRBD1 (5 bases). The V and J ends lost 2 bases and 0 bases respectively, with 6 bases between them. Germline CDR1 and CDR2: KGHDR and SFDVKD. The CDR3 runs to 14 residues. CDR3 DNA: TGTGCCACCAGTGATTCAGGGCTGAACACTGAAGCTTTCTTT. Translation gives CATSDSGLNTEAFF.

This clone was counted only a few times. The gene calls are TRBV6-2 or TRBV6-3 and TRBJ1-5; TRBD1 matches 8 bases. CDR3 length: 14 residues. Germline values: CDR1 MNHEY, CDR2 SVGEGT. The junction had 8 bases not matched to a gene; V was cut back by 6 bases and J by 7 bases. The CDR3: CASSSQQGEQPQHF. The CDR3 nucleotides are TGTGCCAGCAGCTCCCAACAGGGGGAGCAGCCCCAGCATTTT.

The V and J genes are TRBV18 and TRBJ2-7; 7 bases line up with TRBD1. The CDR3 is 12 residues long. V shed 6 bases and J 5 bases; nucleotides not matched to a gene: 4. CDR1 is KGHSH and CDR2 is LQKENI in the germline V gene. For the CDR3, the DNA is TGTGCCAGCTCCCTCGACAGGGACGAGCAGTACTTC. This gives the protein CASSLDRDEQYF.

The rearrangement uses TRBV6-4 and TRBJ2-5; D unclear. The V end was cut by 6 bases, the J end by 4 bases, with 21 bases between. This CDR3 spans 16 amino acids. Per the germline V gene, CDR1 is MRHNA and CDR2 is SNTAGT. The CDR3 sequence is CASSLHLTVGPETQYF. In DNA, the CDR3 is TGTGCCAGCAGCCTACATTTGACGGTTGGTCCAGAGACCCAGTACTTC.